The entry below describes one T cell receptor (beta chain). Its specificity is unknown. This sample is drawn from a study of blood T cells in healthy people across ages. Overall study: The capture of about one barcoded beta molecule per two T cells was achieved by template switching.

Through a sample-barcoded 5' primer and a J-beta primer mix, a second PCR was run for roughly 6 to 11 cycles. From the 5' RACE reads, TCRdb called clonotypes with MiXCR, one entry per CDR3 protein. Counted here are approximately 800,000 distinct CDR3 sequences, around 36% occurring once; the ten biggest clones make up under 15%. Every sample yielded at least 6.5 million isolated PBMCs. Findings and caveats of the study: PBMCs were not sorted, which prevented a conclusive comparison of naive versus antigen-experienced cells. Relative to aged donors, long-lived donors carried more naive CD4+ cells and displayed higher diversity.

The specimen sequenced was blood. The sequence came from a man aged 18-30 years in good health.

The CDR3 protein is CAITREVNTEAFF. In DNA, the CDR3 is TGTGCCATTACTAGGGAGGTGAACACTGAAGCTTTCTTT. The V call is TRBV10-3, the J call TRBJ1-1; D gene unclear. Trimming removed 9 bases from V and 0 bases from J, with 11 bases in between. This CDR3 is built from 13 residues. Germline CDR1 is ENHRY and CDR2 is SYGVKD.